Listed below are T cell receptor beta chains from one sample, sequenced in a study of cytomegalovirus exposure and HLA in healthy donors. The protocol was immunoSEQ multiplex PCR, while the TCRdb copy is restricted to in-frame clones and leaves out a portion. The repertoire has 100,000 to 150,000 clones, approximately 80% of them found once; the top ten carry roughly 3.1%. The source material was PBMCs. The receptors were sampled from a man aged 30 to 39 in good health and CMV-seronegative. CDR3s include the opening cysteine and the closing phenylalanine or tryptophan. A D gene is named only where the DNA matches it firmly. Part of the rows lack a size; the others show once, few, many or a class for expanded clones.

v_call	j_call	d_call	clone_size	cdr3_nt	cdr3_aa
TRBV5-1	TRBJ2-1	TRBD2	-	TGCGCCAGCAGCCCTTTAGCGGGGACTAACAATGAGCAGTTCTTC	CASSPLAGTNNEQFF
TRBV7-6	TRBJ2-7	-	-	TGTGCCAGCAGCACGGGGACCTACGAGCAGTACTTC	CASSTGTYEQYF
TRBV6-5	TRBJ1-5	-	-	TGTGCCAGCAGTTATCCGTGGACTCAGGATCAGCCCCAGCATTTT	CASSYPWTQDQPQHF
TRBV27	TRBJ1-4	-	-	TGTGCCAGCAGTTCGAGTTTATTTGAAAAACTGTTTTTT	CASSSSLFEKLFF
TRBV7-6	TRBJ2-1	TRBD2	-	TGTGCCAGCAGCTTAGAAACTAGCGGGAGAGGACGTGAGCAGTTCTTC	CASSLETSGRGREQFF
TRBV18	TRBJ2-7	-	-	TGTGCCAGCTCACCCCTAGGTGGTAGCTGGTCCTACGAGCAGTACTTC	CASSPLGGSWSYEQYF
TRBV7-8	TRBJ2-7	TRBD1	-	TGTGCCAGCAGCTTAAAAGGGACAGGGATCTACGAGCAGTACTTC	CASSLKGTGIYEQYF
TRBV6-1	TRBJ2-1	TRBD1	-	TGTGCCAGCAGTGAAACGGGACAGGGGGCAAATGAGCAGTTCTTC	CASSETGQGANEQFF
TRBV19	TRBJ1-5	TRBD1	-	TGTGCCAGTAGTATCGACAGGGGTCAGCCCCAGCATTTT	CASSIDRGQPQHF
TRBV5-1	TRBJ1-2	-	-	TGCGCCAGCAGCTTCGGAGGGAGCCTTGACTATGGCTACACCTTC	CASSFGGSLDYGYTF
TRBV6-6	TRBJ1-1	TRBD1	once	TGTGCCAGCACCACACAAGGGACAGGGGGCAGGACTGAAGCTTTCTTT	CASTTQGTGGRTEAFF
TRBV5-4	TRBJ2-2	TRBD1	-	TGTGCCAGCAGCTCAGGGCGACAGGGTTACACCGGGGAGCTGTTTTTT	CASSSGRQGYTGELFF
TRBV6-4	TRBJ2-3	-	-	TGTGCCAGCAGTGACTCGGGGGGATTCACAGATACGCAGTATTTT	CASSDSGGFTDTQYF